The 2 T cell receptor beta chains given below trace back to one sample, sequenced in a study of T-cell memory formation after mild COVID-19 (dated by TCRdb to the early 2020s). Library method: 5' RACE. TCRdb records Illumina NovaSeq 6000 as the sequencer. The raw public data were reprocessed by TCRdb itself: fastp quality trimming at Q25, MiXCR clonotype calling, in-frame beta chains only. Duplicate CDR3 protein sequences are folded into a single record with the most common DNA and genes. This sample lists hundreds of thousands of distinct CDR3 sequences; about a fifth were detected once. The ten largest clones take up about 12% of the sample. Sequencing used PBMCs or a T cell subset sorted from them (not recorded which). All receptors derive from an adult woman who had mild COVID-19 (a few samples of this study predate the infection). The sample titles of this study are shuffled in the database, so cell type and time point are left out; the donor was told from shared clones.

The chain employs TRBV5-4 and TRBJ2-3; 13 positions match TRBD2. Germline CDR1 SGHNT, CDR2 YYREEE (reference sequence). The CDR3 is 18 amino acids. The J segment lost 1 base and the V segment lost 0 bases, leaving 5 bases of the junction unmatched. CDR3 bases: TGTGCCAGCAGCTTGGGACTAGCGGGGGGTGGTGGCACAGATACGCAGTATTTT. This gives the protein CASSLGLAGGGGTDTQYF.

The rearrangement uses TRBV9 and TRBJ1-4, with D hard to call. V lost 3 bases to trimming and J lost 8 bases, with 2 bases between them. The CDR3 is 10 amino acids. CDR1 is SGDLS and CDR2 is YYNGEE in the germline V gene. The CDR3 spells CASSAEKLFF. The CDR3 DNA is TGTGCCAGCAGCGCAGAAAAACTGTTTTTT.